Presented here are 29 T cell receptor beta chains from one specimen sequenced in a study of T cells in Graves' hyperthyroidism and ophthalmopathy. The investigators amplified TCR beta CDR3 regions from RNA transcripts. Using the HTBI primer set, a first-round RT-PCR was run on the TCR CDR3. TCRdb passed the multiplex PCR reads through MiXCR, listing each CDR3 protein once. The sample lists almost 500,000 distinct CDR3 sequences, 22% occurring once. Sequencing used blood. These receptors came from a woman aged 70-85 years with Graves' ophthalmopathy.

The chain carries TRBV25-1 and TRBJ1-1; no reliable D call. Deletions cut 10 bases from V and 3 bases from J, with 6 bases between. The CDR3 sequence is 10 residues long. Germline V CDR1 and CDR2: MGHDK, SYGVNS. The CDR3, as DNA: TGTGCCACCTGGGACACTGAAGCTTTCTTT. Translated, it gives CATWDTEAFF.

The rearrangement uses TRBV20-1 and TRBJ1-1; no clear D gene. The germline gives CDR1 DFQATT, CDR2 SNEGSKA (reference sequence). Between the trimmed V and J ends, which lost 5 bases and 5 bases, there was a span of 15 bases. The CDR3 is made up of 13 amino acids. The CDR3 here is CSAPTLGGTEAFF. The CDR3, as DNA: TGCAGTGCTCCGACTTTAGGAGGAACTGAAGCTTTCTTT.

Of note for this clonotype: This may arise from a read error, as a much more abundant clone is one base away. The V gene is TRBV28, the J gene TRBJ2-7; TRBD2 matches 8 bases. The J call may be in error: the DNA end matches TRBJ2-1 better. Looked up from germline, CDR1 is MDHEN and CDR2 is SYDVKM. This CDR3 region has 15 residues. CDR3: CASSLAGGPSYEQFF. CDR3 DNA sequence: TGTGCCAGCAGCCTTGCGGGAGGCCCCTCCTACGAGCAGTTCTTC.

V and J are TRBV30 and TRBJ1-6; D is uncertain. V lost 4 bases, J lost 10 bases, and 14 bases lay in between. Germline loops: CDR1 GTSNPN, CDR2 SVGIG (reference sequence). The CDR3 loop spans 13 amino acids. The CDR3 bases are TGTGCCTGGAAGAGGGTATCGGGGTCACCCCTCCACTTT. Translation: CAWKRVSGSPLHF.

The genes are TRBV11-2 and TRBJ1-1; D may be TRBD1 (6 bases). Per germline, CDR1 SGHAT and CDR2 FQNNGV. V dropped 0 bases and J dropped 7 bases, with 15 bases sitting between them. The CDR3 runs 15 residues. CDR3 residues: CASSLERTATNEAFF. CDR3 coding DNA: TGTGCCAGCAGCTTAGAGAGGACAGCTACAAATGAAGCTTTCTTT.

This chain connects TRBV5-6 to TRBJ2-7; TRBD1 might be the D (5 bases). V lost 0 bases, J lost 3 bases, and 13 bases lay in between. Germline lookup yields CDR1 SGHDT and CDR2 YYEEEE. This CDR3 spans 15 amino acids. This CDR3 reads CASSLDGRGGYEQYF. Here the CDR3 DNA reads TGTGCCAGCAGCTTGGACGGAAGGGGTGGCTACGAGCAGTACTTC.

This clonotype was seen a handful of times. This chain uses TRBV6-5 with TRBJ2-5; 9 bases are shared with TRBD2. The CDR3 is made up of 16 amino acids. The germline CDR1 and CDR2 sequences are MNHEY and SVGAGI. J was trimmed by 5 bases and V by 0 bases; bases with no gene match: 7. CDR3 nucleotides: TGTGCCAGCAGTTACTCGACAATAGCGGGAGTTGAGACCCAGTACTTC. It translates to CASSYSTIAGVETQYF.

In its sample, this clonotype was seen a few times. The rearrangement joins TRBV2 to TRBJ2-1, with a tentative D call TRBD2 (6 bases). The length of the CDR3 is 15 residues. V lost 7 bases and J lost 1, with 14 bases in between. Germline loops: CDR1 SNHLY, CDR2 FYNNEI. This chain's CDR3 is CASKALAISYNEQFF. The CDR3 nucleotides read TGTGCCAGCAAGGCCCTAGCGATATCCTACAATGAGCAGTTCTTC.

This clonotype was recorded many times. The chain couples TRBV7-2 to TRBJ1-2; TRBD1 matches at 7 bases. The V gene's germline CDR1 is SGHTA and CDR2 FQGNSA. After removal of 3 bases from V and 2 bases from J, the junction contained 6 bases not matched to a gene. This CDR3 is built from 15 residues. CDR3 residues: CASSFRGGGNYGYTF. Written as DNA, the CDR3 is TGTGCCAGCAGCTTTCGGGGAGGGGGCAACTATGGCTACACCTTC.

This clonotype was recorded at least ten times. CDR3 bases: TGTGCCAGCAGTTACTCACAGGGGAACTATGGCTACACCTTC. It translates to CASSYSQGNYGYTF. The chain couples TRBV6-5 to TRBJ1-2; 7 bases agree with TRBD1. Germline assignment: CDR1 MNHEY and CDR2 SVGAGI. The CDR3 length is 14 residues. Germline trimming cut 0 bases from V and 2 bases from J; bases unmatched to any gene: 0.

Turning to this clonotype: The junction differs from germline at one of its ends, possibly a read error. The chain uses TRBV7-7 and TRBJ2-2; TRBD1 might be the D (5 bases). Germline CDR1 is SSHAT and CDR2 is FNYEAQ (reference sequence). This CDR3 contains 13 residues. The CDR3 region is CASSRDLAGELFF. The CDR3 DNA follows: TGTGCTAGCAGCAGGGATTTGGCCGGGGAGCTGTTTTTT.

The chain couples TRBV6-2 or TRBV6-3 to TRBJ2-2, with 13 positions matching TRBD2. CDR1 is MNHEY, CDR2 SVGEGT, per germline. There are 17 residues in the CDR3. The V segment lost 5 bases and the J segment 4 bases; nucleotides outside the gene matches: 7. The CDR3 DNA reads as TGTGCCAGCAGTCCTTGGACTAGCGGGAGTTTCACCGGGGAGCTGTTTTTT. This encodes CASSPWTSGSFTGELFF.

There are many counts of this clonotype. V usage is TRBV28 and J usage is TRBJ2-5; 7 bases are a match to TRBD1. The CDR3 length is 14 residues. Germline loops: CDR1 MDHEN, CDR2 SYDVKM. After removal of 5 bases from V and 3 bases from J, the junction contained 6 bases not matched to a gene. The CDR3 here is CASSPGDSEETQYF. DNA for the CDR3: TGTGCCAGCAGTCCAGGGGACAGCGAAGAGACCCAGTACTTC. The variable domain in full, completed from reference TRBV28 and TRBJ2-5, reads DVKVTQSSRYLVKRTGEKVFLECVQDMDHENMFWYRQDPGLGLRLIYFSYDVKMKEKGDIPEGYSVSREKKERFSLILESASTNQTSMYLCASSPGDSEETQYFGPGTRLLVL.

Only a few counts were recorded for this clonotype. The chain has TRBV4-1 and TRBJ2-7; tentatively, D is TRBD1 (5 bases). The V end was cut by 0 bases, the J end by 0 bases, with 6 bases between. In germline, CDR1 is MGHRA, CDR2 YSYEKL. The CDR3 loop spans 14 amino acids. CDR3 loop: CASSQEGASYEQYF. In DNA form, the CDR3 reads TGCGCCAGCAGCCAAGAAGGGGCCTCCTACGAGCAGTACTTC.

This clonotype was observed at least ten times. The chain couples TRBV28 to TRBJ2-7; 10 positions agree with TRBD2. Germline CDR1 MDHEN, CDR2 SYDVKM. The CDR3 contains 15 residues. V lost 4 bases to trimming and J lost 1 base; unmatched junction nucleotides: 4. The CDR3 bases are TGTGCCAGCAGTTCGTTAGCGGGAGGTTCCTACGAGCAGTACTTC. Translating it yields CASSSLAGGSYEQYF.

This clonotype was counted only a few times. The rearrangement joins TRBV27 to TRBJ1-5; 8 nucleotides agree with TRBD1. CDR3 length equals 16 residues. Germline trimming cut 3 bases from V and 3 bases from J; bases unmatched to any gene: 7. CDR1 is MNHEY, CDR2 SMNVEV, per germline (reference sequence). The CDR3 bases are TGTGCCAGCAGTTTCCTTGCAGGGGGCTACAATCAGCCCCAGCATTTT. Its protein is CASSFLAGGYNQPQHF.

This clonotype was detected many times. V gene TRBV10-3 combines with J gene TRBJ1-5; TRBD1 matches at 7 bases. This CDR3 has 13 residues. Germline V CDR1 and CDR2: ENHRY, SYGVKD. Trimming removed 7 bases from V and 3 bases from J; junction bases left unmatched: 3. Here the CDR3 DNA reads TGTGCCATCACCGGACAGGTCAATCAGCCCCAGCATTTT. Translating gives CAITGQVNQPQHF.

This clonotype was found a few times. The rearrangement links TRBV7-8 to TRBJ1-6; a weak D match, TRBD1 (6 bases). CDR1 is SGHVS, CDR2 FQNEAQ, per germline. V lost 5 bases and J 6 bases, leaving 17 bases between the germline ends. The CDR3 totals 16 residues. The CDR3: CASSPRTALPNSPLHF. The CDR3 region has the DNA TGTGCCAGCAGCCCCCGGACAGCATTGCCTAATTCACCCCTCCACTTT.

Comments on this clonotype: This may be a read error, as it is one base from a much larger clone. The rearrangement uses TRBV4-3 and TRBJ2-1; the D is unclear. Germline V gene lookup returns CDR1 LGHNA and CDR2 YSLEER. CDR3 length: 16 residues. The CDR3 nucleotides are TGCGCCTGCAGCCCCCGGATTCGCGTCTCCTACAATGAGCAGTTCTTC. Translated: CACSPRIRVSYNEQFF.

V and J are TRBV27 and TRBJ2-3, with 11 bases aligning to TRBD2. The CDR3 spans 17 residues. Germline trimming cut 4 bases from V and 0 bases from J; bases unmatched to any gene: 6. Germline V gives CDR1 MNHEY, CDR2 SMNVEV (reference sequence). CDR3 DNA sequence: TGTGCCAGCAGTTCACCGCGGACTAGCGGGAGCACAGATACGCAGTATTTT. It encodes CASSSPRTSGSTDTQYF.

This clonotype was detected a few times. The J gene is TRBJ2-3, the V gene TRBV7-3; 7 bases map to TRBD1. CDR1 and CDR2 (germline): SGHTA, FQGTGA. The CDR3 consists of 17 residues. V shed 5 bases and J 1 base; nucleotides not matched to a gene: 12. The CDR3 coding sequence is TGTGCCAGCAGCCCCCAAGGCAGGGGGTTAGGCACAGATACGCAGTATTTT. As protein: CASSPQGRGLGTDTQYF.

Comments on this clonotype: This clone may be a read error of a much larger clone one base away. V and J are TRBV2 and TRBJ2-2; D ambiguous. From germline, CDR1 is SNHLY and CDR2 FYNNEI. There are 16 residues in the CDR3. CDR3 coding DNA: TGTGCCAGCAGTAGTATCCAGCCCAGGAACGCCGGGGAGCTGTTTTTT. Its protein product is CASSSIQPRNAGELFF.

The V gene is TRBV6-5, the J gene TRBJ2-7; D remains unclear. In germline, CDR1 is MNHEY, CDR2 SVGAGI. The V gene lost 0 bases and the J gene lost 0 bases, with 9 bases spanning the gap. The CDR3 has 15 amino acids. CDR3 sequence: CASSYSRSSSYEQYF. The CDR3 nucleotides are TGTGCCAGCAGTTACTCGAGGAGCAGCTCCTACGAGCAGTACTTC.

CDR3 sequence (DNA): TGTGCCAGCAGCCGAGGACTAGCGGGAGGCGGTTCCGGTTCAGATACGCAGTATTTT. This codes for CASSRGLAGGGSGSDTQYF. V is TRBV28 and J is TRBJ2-3; 14 nucleotides align to TRBD2. Germline values: CDR1 MDHEN, CDR2 SYDVKM. The CDR3 runs to 19 residues. The V segment lost 6 bases and the J segment 4 bases; nucleotides outside the gene matches: 15.

This clonotype was seen many times. V usage is TRBV2 and J usage is TRBJ1-1; D call uncertain. This CDR3 is built from 12 residues. The germline CDR1 and CDR2 sequences are SNHLY and FYNNEI. V lost 7 bases, J lost 4 bases, and 10 bases lay in between. CDR3 loop: CASNIMGTEAFF. The CDR3 DNA reads TGTGCCAGCAACATCATGGGCACTGAAGCTTTCTTT.

This clonotype has more than one count but fewer than ten. Here the CDR3 reads CASSYFFGAENTEAFF. CDR3 in DNA: TGTGCCAGCAGCTATTTTTTTGGGGCGGAGAACACTGAAGCTTTCTTT. The chain employs TRBV5-5 and TRBJ1-1; tentative D call: TRBD1 (5 bases). Trimming took off 3 bases at V and 1 base at J, with 16 bases between the two ends. This CDR3 contains 16 residues. Germline V gene sequence: CDR1 SGHKS, CDR2 YYEKEE (reference sequence). The complete variable domain, with remaining parts taken from reference TRBV5-5 and TRBJ1-1, reads DAGVTQSPTHLIKTRGQQVTLRCSPISGHKSVSWYQQVLGQGPQFIFQYYEKEERGRGNFPDRFSARQFPNYSSELNVNALLLGDSALYLCASSYFFGAENTEAFFGQGTRLTVV.

The CDR3 sequence is CASSSRKGLAGGLTGELFF. The CDR3 coding sequence is TGTGCCAGCAGCTCCCGGAAGGGACTAGCGGGAGGATTAACCGGGGAGCTGTTTTTT. The J gene is TRBJ2-2, the V gene TRBV7-9, with TRBD2 matching 15 bases. Per the germline V gene, CDR1 is SEHNR and CDR2 is FQNEAQ (reference sequence). This CDR3 comprises 19 residues. Trimming removed 4 bases from V and 5 bases from J; junction bases left unmatched: 11.

This clonotype was detected only a few times. The rearrangement links TRBV20-1 to TRBJ1-2; D not resolved. V lost 0 bases and J lost 4, with 9 bases in between. This CDR3 has 13 amino acids. Germline V gene sequence: CDR1 DFQATT, CDR2 SNEGSKA (reference sequence). CDR3 in amino acids: CSARDQRTYGYTF. CDR3 in DNA: TGCAGTGCTAGAGATCAGAGGACCTATGGCTACACCTTC.

The CDR3 DNA sequence: TGTGCCAGCAGGGAGACGGGACAAAGAGAGACCCAGTACTTC. This encodes CASRETGQRETQYF. This chain connects TRBV5-4 to TRBJ2-5; perhaps TRBD1 as D (6 bases). V gave up 5 bases and J gave up 4 bases, with 15 bases separating them. Per the germline V gene, CDR1 is SGHNT and CDR2 is YYREEE (reference sequence). CDR3 length: 14 residues.